The clone carrying this T cell receptor (beta chain) turned up a few times. Trimming removed 5 bases at V and 5 bases at J, with 13 bases between. Germline V gene data show CDR1 as SEHNR and CDR2 as FQNEAQ (reference sequence). This CDR3 spans 14 amino acids. Generated by immunoSEQ multiplex PCR, the TCRdb table keeps only in-frame clones and is missing some. This table holds 450,000 to 500,000 clones, about nine tenths found once. The data originate from a study of blood T cell repertoires in COVID-19. The receptor was derived from a woman between 55 and 75 years old who had recovered from COVID-19. The chain couples TRBV7-9 to TRBJ1-5; perhaps TRBD1 as D (5 bases). Sample: PBMCs or T cells enriched from blood (not recorded which). CDR3: CASSEGAGDQPQHF. CDR3 sequence (DNA): TGTGCCAGCAGCGAAGGGGCAGGCGATCAGCCCCAGCATTTT. Looking up the rest from reference TRBV7-9 and TRBJ1-5 gives the full variable domain: DTGVSQNPRHKITKRGQNVTFRCDPISEHNRLYWYRQTLGQGPEFLTYFQNEAQLEKSRLLSDRFSAERPKGSFSTLEIQRTEQGDSAMYLCASSEGAGDQPQHFGDGTRLSIL.